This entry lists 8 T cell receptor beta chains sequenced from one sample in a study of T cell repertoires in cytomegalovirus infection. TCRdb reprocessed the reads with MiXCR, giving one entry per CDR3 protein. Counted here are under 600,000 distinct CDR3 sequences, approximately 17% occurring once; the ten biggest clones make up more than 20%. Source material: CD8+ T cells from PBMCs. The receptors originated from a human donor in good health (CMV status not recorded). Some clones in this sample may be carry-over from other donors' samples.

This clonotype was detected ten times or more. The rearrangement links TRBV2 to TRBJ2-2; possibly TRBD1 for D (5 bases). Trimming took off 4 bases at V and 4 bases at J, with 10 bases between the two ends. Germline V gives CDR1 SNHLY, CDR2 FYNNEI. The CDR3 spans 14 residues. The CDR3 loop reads CASSVGLTTGELFF. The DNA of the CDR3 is TGTGCCAGCAGTGTGGGGCTCACCACCGGGGAGCTGTTTTTT.

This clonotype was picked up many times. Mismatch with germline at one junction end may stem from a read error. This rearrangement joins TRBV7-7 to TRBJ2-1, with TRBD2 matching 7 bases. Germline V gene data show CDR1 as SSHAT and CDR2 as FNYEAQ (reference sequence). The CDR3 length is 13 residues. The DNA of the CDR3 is TGTGCTAGCAGCCGGGGAGGGAAGGGTGAGCAGTTCTTC. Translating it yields CASSRGGKGEQFF. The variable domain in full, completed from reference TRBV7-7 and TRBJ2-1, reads GAGVSQSPRYKVTKRGQDVTLRCDPISSHATLYWYQQALGQGPEFLTYFNYEAQPDKSGLPSDRFSAERPEGSISTLTIQRTEQRDSAMYRCASSRGGKGEQFFGPGTRLTVL.

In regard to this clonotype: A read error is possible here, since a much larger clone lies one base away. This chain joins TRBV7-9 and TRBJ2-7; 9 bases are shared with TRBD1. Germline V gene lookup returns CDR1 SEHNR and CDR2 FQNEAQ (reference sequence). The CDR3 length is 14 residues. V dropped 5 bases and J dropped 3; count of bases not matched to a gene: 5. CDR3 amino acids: CASSPWDRDYEQYF. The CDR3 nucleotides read TGTGCCAGCAGCCCGTGGGACAGGGACTACGAGCAGTACTTC.

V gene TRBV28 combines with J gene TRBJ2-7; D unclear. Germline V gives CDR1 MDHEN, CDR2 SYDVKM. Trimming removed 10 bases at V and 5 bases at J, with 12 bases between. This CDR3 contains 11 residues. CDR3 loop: CATVLGHEQYF. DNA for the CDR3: TGTGCCACCGTCTTGGGTCACGAGCAGTACTTC.

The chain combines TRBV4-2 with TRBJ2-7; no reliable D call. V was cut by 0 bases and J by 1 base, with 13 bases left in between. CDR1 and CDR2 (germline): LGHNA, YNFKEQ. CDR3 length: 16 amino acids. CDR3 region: CASSQDGPRGSYEQYF. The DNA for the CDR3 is TGTGCCAGCAGCCAAGATGGGCCTCGCGGTTCCTACGAGCAGTACTTC.

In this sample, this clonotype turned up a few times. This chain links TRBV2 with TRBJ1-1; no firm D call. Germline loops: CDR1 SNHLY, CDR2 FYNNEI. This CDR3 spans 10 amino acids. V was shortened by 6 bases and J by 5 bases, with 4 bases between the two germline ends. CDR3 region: CASRETEAFF. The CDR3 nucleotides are TGTGCCAGCAGGGAAACTGAAGCTTTCTTT. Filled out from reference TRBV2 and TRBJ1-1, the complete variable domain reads EPEVTQTPSHQVTQMGQEVILRCVPISNHLYFYWYRQILGQKVEFLVSFYNNEISEKSEIFDDQFSVERPDGSNFTLKIRSTKLEDSAMYFCASRETEAFFGQGTRLTVV.

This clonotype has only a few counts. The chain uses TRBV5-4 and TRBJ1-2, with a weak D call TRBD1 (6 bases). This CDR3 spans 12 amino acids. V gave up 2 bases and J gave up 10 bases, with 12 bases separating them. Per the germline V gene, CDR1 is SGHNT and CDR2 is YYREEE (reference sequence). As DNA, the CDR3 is TGTGCCAGCAGCTTAGAGGGACACACCTACACCTTC. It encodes CASSLEGHTYTF.

This CDR3 reads CAWNPGIWNEQFF. CDR3 nucleotides: TGTGCCTGGAACCCAGGGATCTGGAATGAGCAGTTCTTC. The V and J genes are TRBV30 and TRBJ2-1, with D possibly matching TRBD1 (5 bases). Germline V gene sequence: CDR1 GTSNPN, CDR2 SVGIG (reference sequence). The length of the CDR3 is 13 residues. Trimming removed 4 bases at V and 7 bases at J, with 14 bases between. Supplemented by reference TRBV30 and TRBJ2-1, the full variable domain reads SQTIHQWPATLVQPVGSPLSLECTVEGTSNPNLYWYRQAAGRGLQLLFYSVGIGQISSEVPQNLSASRPQDRQFILSSKKLLLSDSGFYLCAWNPGIWNEQFFGPGTRLTVL.